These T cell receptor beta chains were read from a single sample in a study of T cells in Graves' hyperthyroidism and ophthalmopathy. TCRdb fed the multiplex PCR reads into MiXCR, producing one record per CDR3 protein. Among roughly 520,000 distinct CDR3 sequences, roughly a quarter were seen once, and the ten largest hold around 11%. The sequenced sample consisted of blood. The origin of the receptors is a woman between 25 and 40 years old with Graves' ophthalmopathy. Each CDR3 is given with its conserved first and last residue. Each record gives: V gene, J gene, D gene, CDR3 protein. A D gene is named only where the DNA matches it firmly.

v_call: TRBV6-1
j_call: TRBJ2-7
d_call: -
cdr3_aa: CASTSRSSYEQYF

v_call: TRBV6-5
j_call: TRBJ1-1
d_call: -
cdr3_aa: CASSYSMTTEAFF

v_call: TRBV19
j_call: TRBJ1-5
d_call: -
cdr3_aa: CASTPLGGYSNQPQHF

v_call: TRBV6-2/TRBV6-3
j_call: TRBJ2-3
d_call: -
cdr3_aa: CASTPGYGANTDTQYF

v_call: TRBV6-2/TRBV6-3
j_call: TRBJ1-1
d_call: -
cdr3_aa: CASSPIRGGNTEAFF

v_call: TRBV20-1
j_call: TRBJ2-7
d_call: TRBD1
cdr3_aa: CSASEDRGTYEQYF

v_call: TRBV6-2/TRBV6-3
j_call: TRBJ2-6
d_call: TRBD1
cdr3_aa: CASSYGTGRSANVLTF

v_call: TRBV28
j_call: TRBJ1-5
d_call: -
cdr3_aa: CASSFGEGILDQPQHF

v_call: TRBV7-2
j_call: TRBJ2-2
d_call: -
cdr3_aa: CASSLFFGEGGELFF

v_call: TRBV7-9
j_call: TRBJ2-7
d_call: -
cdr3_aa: CASSHTLQGLEQYF

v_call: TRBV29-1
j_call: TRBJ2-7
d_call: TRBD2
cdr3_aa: CSAKTSGGRRGYEQYF

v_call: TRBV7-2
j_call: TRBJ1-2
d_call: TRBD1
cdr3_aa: CASSLGQGALGYTF

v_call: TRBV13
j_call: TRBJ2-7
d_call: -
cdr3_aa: CASSSLQGFLHEQYF

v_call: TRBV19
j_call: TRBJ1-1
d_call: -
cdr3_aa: CATGRVNTEAFF

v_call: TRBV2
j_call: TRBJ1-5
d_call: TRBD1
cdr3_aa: CASKGTAGNQPQHF

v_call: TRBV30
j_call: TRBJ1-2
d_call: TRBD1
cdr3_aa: CAWSTGTGGRGYTF

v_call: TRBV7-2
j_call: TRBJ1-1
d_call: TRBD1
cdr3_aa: CASSPDRGGEAFF

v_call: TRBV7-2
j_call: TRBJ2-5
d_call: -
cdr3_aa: CATSWAVRGKETQYF

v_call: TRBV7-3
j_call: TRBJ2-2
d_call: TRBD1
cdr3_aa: CASSSGTGGATGELFF

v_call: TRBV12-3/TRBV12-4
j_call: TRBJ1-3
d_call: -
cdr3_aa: CASSPGRSEDTIYF

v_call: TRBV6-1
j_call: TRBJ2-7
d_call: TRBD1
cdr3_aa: CASSDRGFYEQYF

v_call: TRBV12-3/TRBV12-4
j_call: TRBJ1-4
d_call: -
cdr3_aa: CASSLGDTELNEKLFF

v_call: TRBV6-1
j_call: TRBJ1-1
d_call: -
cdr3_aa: CASRSDRLTEAFF

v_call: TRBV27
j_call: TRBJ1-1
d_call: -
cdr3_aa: CASRDAGAGNTEAFF

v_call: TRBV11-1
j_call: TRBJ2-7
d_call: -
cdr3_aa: CASSPQVKYEQYF

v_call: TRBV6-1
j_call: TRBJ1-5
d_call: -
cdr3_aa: CASRPPGDSQPQHF

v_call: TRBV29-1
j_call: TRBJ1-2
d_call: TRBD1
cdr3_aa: CSADRGGGYTF

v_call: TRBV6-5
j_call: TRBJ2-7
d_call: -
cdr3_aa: CASSYRQTSYEQYF

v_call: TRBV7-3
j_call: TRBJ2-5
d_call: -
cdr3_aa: CASSQGQKETQYF

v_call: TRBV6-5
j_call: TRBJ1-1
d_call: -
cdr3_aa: CASSYSNTLNTEAFF

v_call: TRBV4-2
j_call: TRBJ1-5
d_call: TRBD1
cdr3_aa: CASSHPGQEGNQPQHF

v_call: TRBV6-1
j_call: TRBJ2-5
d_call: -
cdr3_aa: CASSELQWETQYF

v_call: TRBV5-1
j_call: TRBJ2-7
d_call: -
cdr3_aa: CASSLGNYEQYF

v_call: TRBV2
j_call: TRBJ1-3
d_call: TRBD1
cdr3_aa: CASSKGKGTGGFGSGNTIYF

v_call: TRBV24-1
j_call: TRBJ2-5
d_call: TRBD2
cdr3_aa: CATSDLPGEGRETQYF

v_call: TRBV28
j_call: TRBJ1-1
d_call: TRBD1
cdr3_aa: CASSSLQLRTGGLNTEAFF

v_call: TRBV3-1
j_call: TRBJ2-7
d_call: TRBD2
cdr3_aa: CASSSAGLAVYEQYF

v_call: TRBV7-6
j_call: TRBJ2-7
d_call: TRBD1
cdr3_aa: CASSPQDRGEQYF

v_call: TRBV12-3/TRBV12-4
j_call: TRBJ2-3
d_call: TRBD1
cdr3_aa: CASSLVRTGAGDTQYF

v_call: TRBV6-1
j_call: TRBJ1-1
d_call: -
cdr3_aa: CASSGQGVTEAFF

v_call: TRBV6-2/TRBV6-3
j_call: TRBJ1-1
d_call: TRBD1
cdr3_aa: CASSYSRWVSTGLLTEAFF

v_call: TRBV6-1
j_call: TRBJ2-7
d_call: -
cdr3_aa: CASSDEVRHYEQYF

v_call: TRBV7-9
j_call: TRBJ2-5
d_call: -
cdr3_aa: CASSLEGLPQETQYF

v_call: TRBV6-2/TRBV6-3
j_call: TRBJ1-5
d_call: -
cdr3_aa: CASSYAGPSFLPQHF

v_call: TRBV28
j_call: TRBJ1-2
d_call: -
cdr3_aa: CATNGGVVQGYTF

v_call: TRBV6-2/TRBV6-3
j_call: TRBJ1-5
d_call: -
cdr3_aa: CASSYLGGRQPQHF

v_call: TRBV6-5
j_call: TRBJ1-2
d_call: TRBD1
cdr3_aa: CASSYTGQGNMWGYTF

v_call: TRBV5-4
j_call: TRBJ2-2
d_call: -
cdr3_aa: CASSSGENTGELCF

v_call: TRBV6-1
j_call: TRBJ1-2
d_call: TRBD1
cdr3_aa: CASSGTGDRYTF

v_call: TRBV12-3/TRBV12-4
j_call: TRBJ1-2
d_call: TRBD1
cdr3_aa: CASSLATGQGTYGYTF

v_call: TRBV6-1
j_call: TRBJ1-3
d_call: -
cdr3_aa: CASSEVPLPSGNTIYF

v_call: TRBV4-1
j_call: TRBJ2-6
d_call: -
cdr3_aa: CASSQASRGLLANVLTF